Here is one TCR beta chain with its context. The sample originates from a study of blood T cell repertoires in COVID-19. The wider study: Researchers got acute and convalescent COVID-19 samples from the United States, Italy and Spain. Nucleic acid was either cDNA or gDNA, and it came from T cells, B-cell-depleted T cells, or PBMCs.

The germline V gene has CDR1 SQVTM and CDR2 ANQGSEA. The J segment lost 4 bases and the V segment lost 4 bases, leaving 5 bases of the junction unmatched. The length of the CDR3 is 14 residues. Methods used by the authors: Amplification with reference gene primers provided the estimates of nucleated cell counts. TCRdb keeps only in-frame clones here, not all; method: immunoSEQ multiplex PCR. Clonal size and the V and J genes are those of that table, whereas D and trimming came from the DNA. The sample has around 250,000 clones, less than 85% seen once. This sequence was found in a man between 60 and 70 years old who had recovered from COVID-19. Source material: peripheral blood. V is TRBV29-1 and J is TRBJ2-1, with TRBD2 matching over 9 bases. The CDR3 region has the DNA TGCAGCGTTGGGGGTAGCGGGGGATACAATGAGCAGTTCTTC. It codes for CSVGGSGGYNEQFF.